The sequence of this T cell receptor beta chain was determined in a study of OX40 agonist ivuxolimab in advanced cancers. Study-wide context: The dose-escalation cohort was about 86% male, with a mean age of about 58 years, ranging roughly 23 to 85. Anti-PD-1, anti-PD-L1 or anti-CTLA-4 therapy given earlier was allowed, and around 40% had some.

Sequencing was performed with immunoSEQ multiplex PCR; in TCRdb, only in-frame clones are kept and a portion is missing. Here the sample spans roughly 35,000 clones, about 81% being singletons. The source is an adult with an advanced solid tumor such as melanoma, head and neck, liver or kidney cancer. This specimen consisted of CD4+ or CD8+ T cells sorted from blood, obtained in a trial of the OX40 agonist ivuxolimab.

CDR3 sequence reads: CSARQGTSNEQFF. CDR3 sequence (DNA): TGCAGCGCGCGGCAGGGCACGAGCAATGAGCAGTTCTTC. The rearrangement joins TRBV29-1 to TRBJ2-1; D is perhaps TRBD1 (5 bases). This CDR3 has 13 residues. The V gene's germline CDR1 is SQVTM and CDR2 ANQGSEA. V lost 7 bases to trimming and J lost 6 bases, with 16 bases between them.